The 16 T cell receptor beta chains below come from one sample, sequenced in a study of blood T cell repertoires in COVID-19. The data were produced by immunoSEQ multiplex PCR, yet TCRdb's version contains in-frame clones alone and is incomplete. The sample holds under 150,000 clones, around nine tenths seen once. The sample comprised peripheral blood. The receptors come from a man aged 50 to 60 with active or convalescent COVID-19.

The V call is TRBV28, the J call TRBJ2-7; D perhaps matches TRBD2 (6 bases). Per the germline V gene, CDR1 is MDHEN and CDR2 is SYDVKM. The CDR3 spans 16 residues. V was pared by 0 bases and J by 2 bases, with 14 bases between. The CDR3 protein is CASSLWSMRDPYEQYF. CDR3 sequence (DNA): TGTGCCAGCAGTTTATGGTCTATGCGGGACCCCTACGAGCAGTACTTC.

This clone was counted once. V gene TRBV13 combines with J gene TRBJ2-7; 8 nucleotides match TRBD1. CDR1 is PRHDT, CDR2 FYEKMQ, per germline (reference sequence). This CDR3 region has 14 residues. With 6 bases clipped from V and 2 bases from J, the junction kept 6 bases outside the gene matches. CDR3 bases: TGTGCCAGCAGTCGCACAGGGGGGACCTACGAGCAGTACTTC. Amino acid sequence: CASSRTGGTYEQYF.

The V call is TRBV4-2, the J call TRBJ2-7, with 8 nucleotides matching TRBD1. The germline gives CDR1 LGHNA, CDR2 YNFKEQ. The CDR3 runs 17 residues. V lost 1 base and J lost 1; bases outside the gene matches: 9. The CDR3: CASSQVPYRDRSYEQYF. For the CDR3, the DNA is TGTGCCAGCAGCCAAGTCCCGTACCGGGACAGGTCCTACGAGCAGTACTTC.

This chain connects TRBV6-1 to TRBJ2-1; no clear D gene. The germline gives CDR1 MNHNS, CDR2 SASEGT. The CDR3 sequence is 13 residues long. Trimming stripped 3 bases from V and 4 bases from J, with 7 bases between. The CDR3 loop is CASSESLYNEQFF. The CDR3 DNA is TGTGCCAGCAGTGAGAGCCTGTACAATGAGCAGTTCTTC.

This clone appeared a single time. This sequence joins TRBV19 and TRBJ2-1; D possibly corresponds to TRBD1 (7 bases). Germline V gene sequence: CDR1 LNHDA, CDR2 SQIVND (reference sequence). Deletions cut 2 bases from V and 4 bases from J, with 15 bases between. This CDR3 has 16 residues. CDR3 residues: CASSISGGTEYNEQFF. The CDR3, as DNA: TGTGCCAGTAGTATAAGTGGAGGGACAGAGTACAATGAGCAGTTCTTC.

As to this clone: Other DNA sequences of this sample code for an identical CDR3. This chain joins TRBV2 and TRBJ2-3, with D tentatively TRBD2 (7 bases). Germline V CDR1 and CDR2: SNHLY, FYNNEI. Trimming removed 6 bases at V and 14 bases at J, with 24 bases between. The CDR3 contains 14 residues. CDR3 sequence reads: CASSQTGRGRGGYF. The CDR3 DNA reads TGTGCCAGCAGCCAGACGGGGCGGGGGCGGGGCGGGTATTTT.

The rearrangement links TRBV27 to TRBJ2-1; 8 positions match TRBD2. The germline gives CDR1 MNHEY, CDR2 SMNVEV (reference sequence). Unmatched junction bases numbered 15, after V lost 8 bases and J lost 9 bases. The CDR3 spans 15 residues. DNA of the CDR3: TGTGCCAGCCGGTCGATAGCGGGGCCTTGGGGTGAGCAGTTCTTC. It yields the protein CASRSIAGPWGEQFF.

The chain is built from TRBV24-1 and TRBJ2-2, with 9 bases identical to TRBD1. The germline CDR1 and CDR2 sequences are KGHDR and SFDVKD. This CDR3 has 14 residues. With 9 bases clipped from V and 0 bases from J, the junction kept 1 base outside the gene matches. This CDR3 is CATRQGANTGELFF. The CDR3 region has the DNA TGTGCCACCCGACAGGGGGCGAACACCGGGGAGCTGTTTTTT.

This chain uses TRBV2 with TRBJ1-6, with 7 bases lining up with TRBD1. The CDR3 sequence is 14 residues long. After removal of 7 bases from V and 5 bases from J, the junction contained 5 bases not matched to a gene. Germline CDR1 and CDR2: SNHLY and FYNNEI. The CDR3 loop reads CASTRTGNNSPLHF. DNA for the CDR3: TGTGCCAGCACTAGGACAGGCAATAATTCACCCCTCCACTTT.

As to this clone: Distinct nucleotide sequences in the sample also encode this CDR3. V and J are TRBV2 and TRBJ1-2, with D possibly TRBD1 on 5 matching bases. Germline values: CDR1 SNHLY, CDR2 FYNNEI. The germline V and J ends were trimmed by 3 bases and 4 bases, with 6 bases remaining between them. This CDR3 region has 12 residues. The CDR3 loop reads CASSDDSYGYTF. As DNA, the CDR3 is TGTGCCAGCAGTGATGACAGCTATGGCTACACCTTC.

This clone was detected only once. This chain connects TRBV7-2 to TRBJ2-7, with 9 bases that match TRBD2. V was clipped by 5 bases and J by 2 bases; unmatched bases: 10. The CDR3 has 16 residues. CDR1 and CDR2 from the germline V gene are SGHTA and FQGNSA. The CDR3 spells CASSRRTSGLTYEQYF. CDR3 sequence (DNA): TGTGCCAGCAGCCGCCGAACTAGCGGGTTAACCTACGAGCAGTACTTC.

This rearrangement joins TRBV29-1 to TRBJ2-1, with 14 bases that match TRBD2. The CDR3 consists of 15 residues. Trimming cost V 6 bases and J 6 bases; bases outside gene matches: 7. The germline CDR1 and CDR2 sequences are SQVTM and ANQGSEA. The CDR3 nucleotides read TGCAGCGTCGGGACTAGCGGGAGCATCGGCAATGAGCAGTTCTTC. This encodes CSVGTSGSIGNEQFF.

The V and J genes are TRBV11-2 and TRBJ1-2; TRBD1 matches 7 bases. Germline assignment: CDR1 SGHAT and CDR2 FQNNGV. The CDR3 has 15 residues. V shed 2 bases and J 5 bases; nucleotides not matched to a gene: 8. The CDR3: CASSLRDSPFYGYTF. The CDR3 DNA reads as TGTGCCAGCAGCTTAAGGGACAGCCCTTTTTATGGCTACACCTTC.

Points on this clone: Other DNA sequences of this sample code for an identical CDR3. The chain employs TRBV19 and TRBJ1-1; 9 bases are shared with TRBD1. This CDR3 has 13 amino acids. CDR1 LNHDA and CDR2 SQIVND come from the germline V gene (reference sequence). Unmatched junction bases numbered 4, after V lost 6 bases and J lost 5 bases. The CDR3 coding sequence is TGTGCCAGTAGCTCGGACAGGGGAACTGAAGCTTTCTTT. It encodes CASSSDRGTEAFF.

The rearrangement joins TRBV4-2 to TRBJ2-5, with 9 positions matching TRBD1. Germline values: CDR1 LGHNA, CDR2 YNFKEQ. V lost 4 bases to trimming and J lost 4 bases; unmatched junction nucleotides: 13. This CDR3 has 17 residues. This chain's CDR3 is CASSRGPWDRVSETQYF. The CDR3 DNA follows: TGTGCCAGCAGCCGCGGCCCCTGGGACAGGGTTTCAGAGACCCAGTACTTC.

This chain uses TRBV27 with TRBJ2-1, with D perhaps matching TRBD2 (5 bases). The germline V gene encodes CDR1 MNHEY and CDR2 SMNVEV (reference sequence). The CDR3 spans 11 residues. The ends were cut back, 6 bases at V and 9 bases at J, with 9 bases in the middle. The CDR3 here is CASSGVGEQFF. CDR3 nucleotides: TGTGCCAGCAGCGGGGTGGGTGAGCAGTTCTTC.